Shown below are 5 T cell receptor beta chains from a single sample sequenced in a study of T cell repertoires in cytomegalovirus infection. TCRdb re-analysed the reads in MiXCR, keeping a single row per CDR3 protein. Here the sample spans roughly 200,000 distinct CDR3 sequences, about 18% being singletons. Sequencing was done on a sample of CD8+ T cells from PBMCs. These receptor sequences come from a human donor in good health (CMV status not recorded). Some clones in this sample may be carry-over from other donors' samples.

The chain uses TRBV4-1 and TRBJ1-4; D is undetermined. This CDR3 is 11 amino acids long. Germline CDR1 and CDR2: MGHRA and YSYEKL. Trimming shortened V by 2 bases and J by 5 bases, and 0 bases separated the two germline ends. As DNA, the CDR3 is TGCGCCAGCAGCCAAAATGAAAAACTGTTTTTT. Translation gives CASSQNEKLFF.

The chain recombines TRBV12-3 or TRBV12-4 with TRBJ1-4, with D perhaps matching TRBD1 (5 bases). The CDR3 length is 16 residues. Trimming took 5 bases from V and 0 from J, leaving 13 bases between them. The CDR3 bases are TGTGCCAGCAGTCCCGGCAGGGTTGCAACTAATGAAAAACTGTTTTTT. As protein: CASSPGRVATNEKLFF.

The chain couples TRBV25-1 to TRBJ2-1, with TRBD2 matching 9 bases. The V gene end was trimmed by 3 bases and the J gene end by 12 bases; junction bases not matched to a gene: 12. Germline V gene lookup returns CDR1 MGHDK and CDR2 SYGVNS. There are 15 residues in the CDR3. CDR3 sequence: CASSDLETSGSLQFF. CDR3 DNA sequence: TGTGCCAGCAGTGACCTCGAGACTAGCGGCTCTCTGCAGTTCTTC.

The chain uses TRBV20-1 and TRBJ2-7; the match to TRBD1 covers 9 bases. The CDR3 loop spans 15 amino acids. With 5 bases clipped from V and 2 bases from J, the junction kept 10 bases outside the gene matches. CDR1 is DFQATT, CDR2 SNEGSKA, per germline (reference sequence). The CDR3 reads CSASGTGQGAYEQYF. In DNA, the CDR3 is TGCAGTGCTTCCGGAACGGGACAGGGTGCCTACGAGCAGTACTTC.

The chain carries TRBV6-2 or TRBV6-3 and TRBJ1-5, with D hard to call. The V end lost 4 bases, the J end lost 0 bases, and 4 bases lay between the germline ends. The germline CDR1 and CDR2 sequences are MNHEY and SVGEGT. The CDR3 covers 13 residues. The chain's CDR3 is CASSWLSNQPQHF. CDR3 nucleotide sequence: TGTGCCAGCAGTTGGCTTAGCAATCAGCCCCAGCATTTT.